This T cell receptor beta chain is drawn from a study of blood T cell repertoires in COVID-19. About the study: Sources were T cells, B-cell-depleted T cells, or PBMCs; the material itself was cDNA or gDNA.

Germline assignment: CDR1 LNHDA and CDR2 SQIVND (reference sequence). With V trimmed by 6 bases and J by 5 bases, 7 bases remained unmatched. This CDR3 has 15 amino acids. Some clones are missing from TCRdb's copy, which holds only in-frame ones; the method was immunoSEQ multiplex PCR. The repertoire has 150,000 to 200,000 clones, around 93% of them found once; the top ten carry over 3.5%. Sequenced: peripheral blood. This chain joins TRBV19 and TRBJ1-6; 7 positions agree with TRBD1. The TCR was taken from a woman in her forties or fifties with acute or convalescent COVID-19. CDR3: CASSPGGQNNSPLHF. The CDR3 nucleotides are TGTGCCAGTAGCCCAGGGGGGCAGAATAATTCACCCCTCCACTTT.